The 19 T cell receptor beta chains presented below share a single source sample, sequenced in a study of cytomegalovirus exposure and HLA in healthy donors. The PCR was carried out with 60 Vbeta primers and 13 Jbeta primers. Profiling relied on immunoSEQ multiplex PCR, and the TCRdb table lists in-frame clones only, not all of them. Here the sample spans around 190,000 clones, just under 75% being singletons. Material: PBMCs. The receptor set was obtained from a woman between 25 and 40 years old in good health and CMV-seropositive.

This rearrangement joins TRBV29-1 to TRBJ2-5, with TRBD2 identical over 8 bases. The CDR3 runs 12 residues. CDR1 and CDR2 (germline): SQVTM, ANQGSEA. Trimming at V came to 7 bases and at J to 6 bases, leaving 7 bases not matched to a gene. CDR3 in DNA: TGCAGCGCGGGGGGGGACGGGAAGACCCAGTACTTC. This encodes CSAGGDGKTQYF.

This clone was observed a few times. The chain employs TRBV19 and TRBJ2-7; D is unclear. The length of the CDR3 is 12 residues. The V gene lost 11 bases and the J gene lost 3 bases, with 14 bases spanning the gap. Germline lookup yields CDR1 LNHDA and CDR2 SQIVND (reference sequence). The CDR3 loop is CACPQILYEQYF. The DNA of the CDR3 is TGTGCCTGTCCTCAAATACTCTACGAGCAGTACTTC. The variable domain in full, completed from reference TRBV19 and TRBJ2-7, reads DGGITQSPKYLFRKEGQNVTLSCEQNLNHDAMYWYRQDPGQGLRLIYYSQIVNDFQKGDIAEGYSVSREKKESFPLTVTSAQKNPTAFYLCACPQILYEQYFGPGTRLTVT.

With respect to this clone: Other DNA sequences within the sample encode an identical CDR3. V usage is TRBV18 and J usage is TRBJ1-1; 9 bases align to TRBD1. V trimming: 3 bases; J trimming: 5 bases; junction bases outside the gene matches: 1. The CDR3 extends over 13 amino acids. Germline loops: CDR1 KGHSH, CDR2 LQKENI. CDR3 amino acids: CASSPTGGTEAFF. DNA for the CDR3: TGTGCCAGCTCACCGACAGGGGGGACTGAAGCTTTCTTT.

The CDR3 region has the DNA TGTGCCAGCTCACCAAGGGGTGGACAAGAGAACACTGAAGCTTTCTTT. Its protein is CASSPRGGQENTEAFF. The chain has TRBV18 and TRBJ1-1; the D gene is possibly TRBD1 (5 bases). V was shortened by 2 bases and J by 1 base, with 14 bases between the two germline ends. Germline V gene lookup returns CDR1 KGHSH and CDR2 LQKENI. CDR3 length: 16 amino acids.

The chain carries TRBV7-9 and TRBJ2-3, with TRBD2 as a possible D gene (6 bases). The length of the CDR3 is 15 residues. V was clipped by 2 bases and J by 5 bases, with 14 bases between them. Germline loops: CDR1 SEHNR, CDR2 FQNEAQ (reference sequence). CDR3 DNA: TGTGCCAGCAGCTTATATGGGAGGAGTGGAGATACGCAGTATTTT. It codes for CASSLYGRSGDTQYF. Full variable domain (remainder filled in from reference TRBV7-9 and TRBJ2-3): DTGVSQNPRHKITKRGQNVTFRCDPISEHNRLYWYRQTLGQGPEFLTYFQNEAQLEKSRLLSDRFSAERPKGSFSTLEIQRTEQGDSAMYLCASSLYGRSGDTQYFGPGTRLTVL.

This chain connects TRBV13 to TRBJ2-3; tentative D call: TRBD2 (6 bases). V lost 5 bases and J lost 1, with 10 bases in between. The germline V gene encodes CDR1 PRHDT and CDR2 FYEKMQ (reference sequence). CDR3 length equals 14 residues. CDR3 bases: TGTGCCAGCAGCCAGGGACTCCGCACAGATACGCAGTATTTT. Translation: CASSQGLRTDTQYF.

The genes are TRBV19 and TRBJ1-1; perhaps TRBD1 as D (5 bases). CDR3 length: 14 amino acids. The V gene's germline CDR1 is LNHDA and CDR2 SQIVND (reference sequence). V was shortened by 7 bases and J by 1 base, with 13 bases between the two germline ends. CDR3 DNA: TGTGCCAGTACCCCGGGCGGGACGAACACTGAAGCTTTCTTT. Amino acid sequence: CASTPGGTNTEAFF.

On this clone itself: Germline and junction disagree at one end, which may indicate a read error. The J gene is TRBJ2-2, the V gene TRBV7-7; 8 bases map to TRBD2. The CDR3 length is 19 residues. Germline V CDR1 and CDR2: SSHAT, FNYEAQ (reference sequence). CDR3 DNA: TGTGCTAGCAGCCTCAAAGTGGGGTCTAGCGGGTCGAACACCGGGGAGCTGTTTTTT. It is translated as CASSLKVGSSGSNTGELFF.

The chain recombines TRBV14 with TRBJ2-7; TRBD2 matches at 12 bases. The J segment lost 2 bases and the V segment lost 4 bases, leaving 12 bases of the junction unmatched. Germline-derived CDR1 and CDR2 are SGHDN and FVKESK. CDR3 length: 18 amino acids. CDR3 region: CASSPTAGTSGRPYEQYF. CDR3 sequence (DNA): TGTGCCAGCAGCCCGACGGCCGGGACTAGCGGGCGCCCCTACGAGCAGTACTTC.

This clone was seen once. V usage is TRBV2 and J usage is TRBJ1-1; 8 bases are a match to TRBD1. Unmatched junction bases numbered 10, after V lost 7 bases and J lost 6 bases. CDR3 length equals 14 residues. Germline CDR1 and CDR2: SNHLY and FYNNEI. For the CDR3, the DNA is TGTGCCAGCAAGGGACAGGAGTCTGTCTCTGAAGCTTTCTTT. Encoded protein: CASKGQESVSEAFF.

DNA for the CDR3: TGTGCCAGCAGTCCCACAGCGGCGCCCAAAAACATTCAGTACTTC. It yields the protein CASSPTAAPKNIQYF. The chain carries TRBV27 and TRBJ2-4; a weak D match, TRBD2 (5 bases). The germline CDR1 and CDR2 sequences are MNHEY and SMNVEV (reference sequence). Trimming pared 5 bases from V and 2 bases from J, leaving 13 bases between. The CDR3 has 15 amino acids.

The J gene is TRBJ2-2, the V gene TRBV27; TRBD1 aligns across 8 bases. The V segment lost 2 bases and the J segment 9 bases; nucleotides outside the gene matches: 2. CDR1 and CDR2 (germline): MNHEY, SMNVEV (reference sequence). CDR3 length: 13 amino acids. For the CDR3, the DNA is TGTGCCAGCAGTTTAGACAGGGGCCGGGAGCTGTTTTTT. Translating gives CASSLDRGRELFF.

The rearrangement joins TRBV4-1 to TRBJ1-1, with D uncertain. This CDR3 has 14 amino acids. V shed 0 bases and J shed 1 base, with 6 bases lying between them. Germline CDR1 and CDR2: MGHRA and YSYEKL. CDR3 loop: CASSQETGNTEAFF. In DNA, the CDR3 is TGCGCCAGCAGCCAAGAAACGGGGAACACTGAAGCTTTCTTT.

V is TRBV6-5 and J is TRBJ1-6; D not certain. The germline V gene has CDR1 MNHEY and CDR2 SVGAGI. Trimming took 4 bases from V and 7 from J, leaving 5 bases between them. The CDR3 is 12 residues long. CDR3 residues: CASSLENSPLHF. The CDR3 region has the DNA TGTGCCAGCAGTTTGGAGAATTCACCCCTCCACTTT.

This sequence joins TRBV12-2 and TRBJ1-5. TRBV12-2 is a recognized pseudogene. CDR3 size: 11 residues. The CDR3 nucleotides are TGTGCAATAAATAGCAATCAGCCCCAGCATTTT. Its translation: CAINSNQPQHF.

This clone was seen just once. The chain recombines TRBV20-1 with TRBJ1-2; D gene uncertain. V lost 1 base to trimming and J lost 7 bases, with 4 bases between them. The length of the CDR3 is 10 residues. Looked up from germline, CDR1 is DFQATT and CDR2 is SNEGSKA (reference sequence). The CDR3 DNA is TGCAGTGCTAGAGGTCGTGGCTACACCTTC. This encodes CSARGRGYTF.

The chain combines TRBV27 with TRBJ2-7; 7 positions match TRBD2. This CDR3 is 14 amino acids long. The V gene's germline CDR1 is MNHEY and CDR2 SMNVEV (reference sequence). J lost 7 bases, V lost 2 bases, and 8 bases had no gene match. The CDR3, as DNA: TGTGCCAGCAGTTTAGCGGGAGACTCTAGGGAGCAGTACTTC. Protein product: CASSLAGDSREQYF.

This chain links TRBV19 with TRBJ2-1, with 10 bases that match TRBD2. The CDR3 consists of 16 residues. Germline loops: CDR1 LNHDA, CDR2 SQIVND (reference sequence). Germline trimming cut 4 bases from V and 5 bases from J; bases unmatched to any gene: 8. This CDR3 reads CASSRVGLAENNEQFF. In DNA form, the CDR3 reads TGTGCCAGTAGTAGGGTTGGACTAGCGGAGAACAATGAGCAGTTCTTC.

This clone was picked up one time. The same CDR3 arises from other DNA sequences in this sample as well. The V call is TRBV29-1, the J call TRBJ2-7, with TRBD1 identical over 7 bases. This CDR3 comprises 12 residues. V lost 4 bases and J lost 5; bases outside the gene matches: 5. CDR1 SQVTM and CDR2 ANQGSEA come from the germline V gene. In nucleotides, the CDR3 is TGCAGCGTTGGGAGACAGGGAGACGAGCAGTACTTC. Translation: CSVGRQGDEQYF.